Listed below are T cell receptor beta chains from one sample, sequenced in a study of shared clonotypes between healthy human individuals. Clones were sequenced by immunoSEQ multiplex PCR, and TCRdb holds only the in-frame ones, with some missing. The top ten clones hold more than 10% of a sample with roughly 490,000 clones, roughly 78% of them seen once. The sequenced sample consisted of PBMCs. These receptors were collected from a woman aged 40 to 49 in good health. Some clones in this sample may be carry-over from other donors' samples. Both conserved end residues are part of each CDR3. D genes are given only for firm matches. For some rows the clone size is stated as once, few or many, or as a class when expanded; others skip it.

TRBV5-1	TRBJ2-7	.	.	TGCGCCAGCAGCTTGGAAGACGCCTACGAGCAGTACTTC	CASSLEDAYEQYF
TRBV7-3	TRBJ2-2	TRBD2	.	TGTGCCAGCAGAGCGGGAGCTCTCGACGGGGAGCTGTTTTTT	CASRAGALDGELFF
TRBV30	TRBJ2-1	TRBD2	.	TGTGCCTGGCGCCTAGCGGACTCCTACAATGAGCAGTTCTTC	CAWRLADSYNEQFF
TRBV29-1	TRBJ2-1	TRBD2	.	TGCAGCGTCCCGAGGACTAGCGGCCGCCTCAATGAGCAGTTCTTC	CSVPRTSGRLNEQFF
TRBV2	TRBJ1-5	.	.	TGTGCCAGCAGTGAAGCGGAGATCAATCAGCCCCAGCATTTT	CASSEAEINQPQHF
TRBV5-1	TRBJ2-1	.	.	TGCGCCAGCAGCTTGGGGGTCGACAATGAGCAGTTCTTC	CASSLGVDNEQFF
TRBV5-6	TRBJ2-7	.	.	TGTGCCAGCAGCCTGACTTCTGGGGTGGACACTGGGATCTACGAGCAGTACTTC	CASSLTSGVDTGIYEQYF
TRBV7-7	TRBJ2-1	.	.	TGTGCTAGCAGCTTAGCATGGGAAACCTACAATGAGCAGTTCTTC	CASSLAWETYNEQFF
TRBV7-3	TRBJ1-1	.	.	TGTGCCAGCAGCTTAAACCCACACGGAATGAACACTGAAGCTTTCTTT	CASSLNPHGMNTEAFF
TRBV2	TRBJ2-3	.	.	TGTGCCAGCAGTGTCGGGGGGCAACGCACAGATACGCAGTATTTT	CASSVGGQRTDTQYF
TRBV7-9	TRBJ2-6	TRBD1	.	TGTGCCAGCAGCTTAAGAAGGGGGCCCGGGGCCAACGTCCTGACTTTC	CASSLRRGPGANVLTF
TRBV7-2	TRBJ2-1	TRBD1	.	TGTGCCAGCAGCCCCTCGACAGGGTGGGGGAATGAGCAGTTCTTC	CASSPSTGWGNEQFF
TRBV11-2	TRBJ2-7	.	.	TGTGCCAGCGGAACCGTGCGGTCCTACGAGCAGTACTTC	CASGTVRSYEQYF
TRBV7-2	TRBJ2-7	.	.	TGTGCCAGCAGACCGACAGGCTCCTACGAGCAGTACTTC	CASRPTGSYEQYF
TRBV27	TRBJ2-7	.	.	TGTGCCAGCAGTACCTCGGGGAGGAACTACGAGCAGTACTTC	CASSTSGRNYEQYF
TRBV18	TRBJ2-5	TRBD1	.	TGTGCCAGCTCACCACCCCCAGGGACAGGGAAGGGCGAGACCCAGTACTTC	CASSPPPGTGKGETQYF
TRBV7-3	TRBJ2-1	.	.	TGTGCCAGCAGCTCAGGGGGAGCGGGAGTCCCCTACAATGAGCAGTTCTTC	CASSSGGAGVPYNEQFF
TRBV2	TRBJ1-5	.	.	TGTGCCAGCAAACGGGCCCACGGTAGCTATCAGCCCCAGCATTTT	CASKRAHGSYQPQHF
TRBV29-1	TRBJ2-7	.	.	TGCAGCGTTGAAGGAGGGGGCTACGAGCAGTACTTC	CSVEGGGYEQYF
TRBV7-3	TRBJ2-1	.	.	TGTGCCAGCAGCTTAACTGGAGACAATGAGCAGTTCTTC	CASSLTGDNEQFF
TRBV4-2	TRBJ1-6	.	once	TGTGCCAGCAGCCAAGATCGGGCCGAGGATTCACCCCTCCACTTT	CASSQDRAEDSPLHF
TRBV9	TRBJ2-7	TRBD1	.	TGTGCCAGCAGCAAGGGGGCGGAGGAGTACGAGCAGTACTTC	CASSKGAEEYEQYF
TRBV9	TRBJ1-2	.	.	TGTGCCAGCAGCGTAGGGGGAGGGAACTATGGCTACACCTTC	CASSVGGGNYGYTF
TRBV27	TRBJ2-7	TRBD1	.	TGTGCCAGCAGCCCGGACAGGGGGCTTTACGAGCAGTACTTC	CASSPDRGLYEQYF
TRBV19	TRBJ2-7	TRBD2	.	TGTGCCAGTACCGGGACTAGCGGCTTAGAGCAGTACTTC	CASTGTSGLEQYF
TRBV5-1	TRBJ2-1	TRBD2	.	TGCGCCAGCAGCTTGGGACTAGCGGGAGACGACAATGAGCAGTTCTTC	CASSLGLAGDDNEQFF
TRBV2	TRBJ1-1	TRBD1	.	TGTGCCAGCATCCAGACAGGGGTCAACACTGAAGCTTTCTTT	CASIQTGVNTEAFF
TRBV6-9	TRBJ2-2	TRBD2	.	TGTGCCAGCAGTTCGTGGAGCGGGAGGCTTCCGCGAGAGAACACCGGGGAGCTGTTTTTT	CASSSWSGRLPRENTGELFF
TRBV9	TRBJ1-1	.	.	TGTGCCAGCAGCTCCCCCCGGGACCCCAGGGGCATGAACACTGAAGCTTTCTTT	CASSSPRDPRGMNTEAFF
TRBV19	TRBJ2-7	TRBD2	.	TGTGCCAGTAGTCCCCGGGGTACTAGCGGGACTACCTACGAGCAGTACTTC	CASSPRGTSGTTYEQYF
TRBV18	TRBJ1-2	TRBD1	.	TGTGCCAGCTCACCCGGGACAGGGGGCGAGGGCTATGGCTACACCTTC	CASSPGTGGEGYGYTF
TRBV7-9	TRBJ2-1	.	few	TGTGCCAGCAGCCCCCAGGCCGGGTTTGGGATTGAGCAGTTCTTC	CASSPQAGFGIEQFF
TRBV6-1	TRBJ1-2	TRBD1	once	TGTGCCAGCAGTGGTGACGACAGGGGGCAACGGGGCTACACCTTC	CASSGDDRGQRGYTF
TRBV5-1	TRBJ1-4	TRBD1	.	TGCGCCAGCAGCCTTGAGGGACAGGGTAGCGAAAAACTGTTTTTT	CASSLEGQGSEKLFF
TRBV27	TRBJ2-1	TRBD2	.	TGTGCCAGCAGTTTACCCCTAGCGGGGTACAATGAGCAGTTCTTC	CASSLPLAGYNEQFF
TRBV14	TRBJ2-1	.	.	TGTGCCAGCAGCCAAGAGCCCCAGGGATTAGGGGTCTTC	CASSQEPQGLGVF
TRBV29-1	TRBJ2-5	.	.	TGCAGCGGCAGCACACCCGGGACGGGGAAGGAGACCCAGTACTTC	CSGSTPGTGKETQYF
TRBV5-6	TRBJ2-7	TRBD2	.	TGTGCCAGCAGCTTGGTGGGGGGGAACTCCTACGAGCAGTACTTC	CASSLVGGNSYEQYF
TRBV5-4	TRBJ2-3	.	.	TGTGCCAGCAGCCCGAGGAGCGGGAGCACAGATACGCAGTATTTT	CASSPRSGSTDTQYF
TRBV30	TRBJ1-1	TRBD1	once	TGTGCCTGGAGAGAATTCCTAGGACAGGGGCCGAACACTAAAGCTTTCTTT	CAWREFLGQGPNTKAFF
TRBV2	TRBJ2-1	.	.	TGTGCCAGCCGGGGCCTTGTAACCTACAATGAGCAGTTCTTC	CASRGLVTYNEQFF